These 21 T cell receptor beta chains were all obtained from the same sample, sequenced in a study of cytomegalovirus exposure and HLA in healthy donors. 13 Jbeta primers and 60 Vbeta primers were used for the PCR. This table comes from immunoSEQ multiplex PCR, and its TCRdb copy is limited to in-frame clones, with some not included. Of about 140,000 clones listed, 75% to 80% are singletons. The sequenced sample was PBMCs. The receptors derive from a female donor in good health and CMV-seronegative.

The rearrangement links TRBV7-8 to TRBJ2-7; 8 bases align to TRBD1. The CDR3 has 14 residues. The V gene end was trimmed by 2 bases and the J gene end by 4 bases; junction bases not matched to a gene: 4. CDR1 SGHVS and CDR2 FQNEAQ come from the germline V gene. CDR3 coding DNA: TGTGCCAGCAGCTTACAGGGGGCCGCGTACGAGCAGTACTTC. Its protein product is CASSLQGAAYEQYF.

This rearrangement joins TRBV10-1 to TRBJ2-3, with 8 bases matching TRBD1. The CDR3 extends over 16 amino acids. Germline loops: CDR1 WNHNN, CDR2 SYGVQD (reference sequence). The V segment lost 4 bases and the J segment 4 bases; nucleotides outside the gene matches: 10. The DNA for the CDR3 is TGCGCCAGCAGTGGGGGCGTCAGGGGGCTTGCAGATACGCAGTATTTT. Residues: CASSGGVRGLADTQYF.

This chain links TRBV6-6 with TRBJ2-1, with 7 bases identical to TRBD2. Germline CDR1 is MNHNY and CDR2 is SVGAGI (reference sequence). The CDR3 length is 16 residues. Trimming took 7 bases from V and 2 from J; bases not matched to a gene: 11. CDR3 loop: CASTLRRGGPYNEQFF. The CDR3 bases are TGTGCCAGCACTTTACGACGCGGGGGTCCCTACAATGAGCAGTTCTTC.

This clone was found once. V gene TRBV7-9 combines with J gene TRBJ1-2; D not certain. Per the germline V gene, CDR1 is SEHNR and CDR2 is FQNEAQ (reference sequence). Deletions cut 1 base from V and 6 bases from J, with 12 bases between. The CDR3 spans 14 residues. The CDR3 DNA reads as TGTGCCAGCAGCTTAGATGGCACTATAAATGGCTACACCTTC. Encoded protein: CASSLDGTINGYTF.

The CDR3 DNA sequence: TGTGCCAGTAGTATAATGGAGGGTTCTTATCAGCCCCAGCATTTT. It codes for CASSIMEGSYQPQHF. This chain links TRBV19 with TRBJ1-5; no reliable D call. The CDR3 has 15 amino acids. V shed 2 bases and J shed 5 bases, with 13 bases lying between them. Germline V CDR1 and CDR2: LNHDA, SQIVND (reference sequence).

This sequence joins TRBV7-8 and TRBJ2-7; possible D gene TRBD2, 5 bases. Germline V CDR1 and CDR2: SGHVS, FQNEAQ. This CDR3 contains 14 residues. V gave up 1 base and J gave up 6 bases, with 13 bases separating them. The chain's CDR3 is CASSLVFQAGEQYF. In nucleotides, the CDR3 is TGTGCCAGCAGCTTAGTCTTCCAGGCGGGCGAGCAGTACTTC.

The J gene is TRBJ1-1, the V gene TRBV5-1, with 8 bases lining up with TRBD1. V was pared by 3 bases and J by 7 bases, with 8 bases of the junction left unmatched. CDR3 length equals 14 residues. Germline CDR1 is SGHRS and CDR2 is YFSETQ. CDR3 in DNA: TGCGCCAGCAGCTCCCACGGGACAGGTGGTGAAGCTTTCTTT. Protein product: CASSSHGTGGEAFF.

A single count supports this clone. The chain joins TRBV28 to TRBJ1-4, with no clear D. V dropped 3 bases and J dropped 8 bases, with 13 bases sitting between them. Germline V CDR1 and CDR2: MDHEN, SYDVKM. CDR3 size: 14 residues. The CDR3 DNA reads TGTGCCAGCAGTTTGGAGGGCCCTGGCGAAAAACTGTTTTTT. This translates into CASSLEGPGEKLFF.

This chain uses TRBV29-1 with TRBJ1-5, with 11 bases lining up with TRBD1. J gave up 6 bases and V 7 bases, and 5 bases lay outside the gene matches. Germline CDR1 reads SQVTM; CDR2 reads ANQGSEA. The CDR3 covers 13 residues. Here the CDR3 DNA reads TGCAGCGGGGGACAGGGGGGAGGTCAGCCCCAGCATTTT. Its protein is CSGGQGGGQPQHF.

The V gene is TRBV7-9, the J gene TRBJ2-5, with D unclear. From germline, CDR1 is SEHNR and CDR2 FQNEAQ (reference sequence). V lost 5 bases and J lost 1, with 11 bases in between. This CDR3 region has 14 residues. CDR3 region: CASSGSGSQETQYF. CDR3 coding DNA: TGTGCCAGCAGCGGCTCCGGGTCCCAAGAGACCCAGTACTTC.

The rearrangement joins TRBV5-1 to TRBJ2-5, with D perhaps TRBD1 (5 bases). TRBJ2-7 matches the DNA end more closely, so the J call is doubtful. The CDR3 totals 11 residues. Germline CDR1 reads SGHRS; CDR2 reads YFSETQ. The CDR3 reads CASRGQNEQYF. The CDR3 DNA is TGCGCCAGCAGGGGGCAGAACGAGCAGTACTTC.

The genes are TRBV5-6 and TRBJ1-2, with D possibly being TRBD1 (6 bases). V was clipped by 4 bases and J by 2 bases, with 9 bases between them. This CDR3 has 13 residues. In germline, CDR1 is SGHDT, CDR2 YYEEEE. The CDR3, as DNA: TGTGCCAGCAGCCGCGGACAGAACTATGGCTACACCTTC. Residues: CASSRGQNYGYTF.

V and J are TRBV7-6 and TRBJ2-1, with D perhaps matching TRBD1 (6 bases). Germline V gene data show CDR1 as SGHVS and CDR2 as FNYEAQ. The CDR3 totals 14 residues. Trimming removed 1 base from V and 7 bases from J, with 11 bases in between. Written as DNA, the CDR3 is TGTGCCAGCAGCTTAGGGGGGCCAAATAATGAGCAGTTCTTC. It is translated as CASSLGGPNNEQFF.

V is TRBV15 and J is TRBJ2-7, with 7 bases lining up with TRBD2. The germline V gene encodes CDR1 LNHNV and CDR2 YYDKDF (reference sequence). The CDR3 is 17 amino acids. The J segment lost 4 bases and the V segment lost 1 base, leaving 13 bases of the junction unmatched. CDR3 protein: CATSRVGGGYLQYEQYF. In nucleotides, the CDR3 is TGTGCCACCAGCAGAGTCGGGGGAGGGTATCTTCAATACGAGCAGTACTTC.

The chain couples TRBV30 to TRBJ1-2; 8 bases align to TRBD1. CDR1 is GTSNPN and CDR2 is SVGIG in the germline V gene (reference sequence). The V and J ends lost 1 base and 7 bases, in that order; junction bases with no gene match: 17. The CDR3 covers 17 residues. CDR3 coding DNA: TGTGCCTGGAGTGACGTACTTAGGACAGGGACCAAGAGTGGCTACACCTTC. It yields the protein CAWSDVLRTGTKSGYTF.

The rearrangement links TRBV9 to TRBJ2-7; a weak D match, TRBD2 (5 bases). Trimming stripped 0 bases from V and 6 bases from J, with 19 bases between. The CDR3 extends over 16 amino acids. The germline V gene encodes CDR1 SGDLS and CDR2 YYNGEE. The CDR3 DNA reads TGTGCCAGCAGCGTAGGCGAGGGCATCGTAGAGGGCGAGCAGTACTTC. Protein sequence: CASSVGEGIVEGEQYF.

The gene calls are TRBV29-1 and TRBJ1-4, with 9 bases lining up with TRBD1. Looked up from germline, CDR1 is SQVTM and CDR2 is ANQGSEA. The CDR3 loop spans 15 amino acids. V lost 6 bases and J lost 6; bases outside the gene matches: 11. For the CDR3, the DNA is TGCAGCGTAAAAGCACAGGGGGCGAAGGATGAAAAACTGTTTTTT. The encoded protein is CSVKAQGAKDEKLFF.

The rearrangement uses TRBV9 and TRBJ2-3; 8 bases map to TRBD2. Germline values: CDR1 SGDLS, CDR2 YYNGEE. V gave up 7 bases and J gave up 6 bases; unmatched junction bases: 7. The CDR3 runs to 13 residues. CDR3 protein: CASSGGPRDTQYF. CDR3 nucleotide sequence: TGTGCCAGCTCGGGGGGGCCTAGGGATACGCAGTATTTT.

This chain links TRBV2 with TRBJ2-1; 8 bases map to TRBD2. Germline V gene sequence: CDR1 SNHLY, CDR2 FYNNEI. The V segment lost 7 bases and the J segment 9 bases; nucleotides outside the gene matches: 8. The CDR3 contains 13 residues. DNA for the CDR3: TGTGCCAGCACGGGAGCGGGGGTGCCTGAGCAGTTCTTC. It yields the protein CASTGAGVPEQFF.

This chain joins TRBV30 and TRBJ1-6, with 7 bases identical to TRBD1. Germline-derived CDR1 and CDR2 are GTSNPN and SVGIG (reference sequence). The CDR3 contains 14 residues. The ends lost 0 bases at V and 8 bases at J; junction bases unmatched: 4. CDR3 sequence (DNA): TGTGCCTGGAGTGTGGACAGGACGTATTCACCCCTCCACTTT. Protein sequence: CAWSVDRTYSPLHF. Variable domain in full (rest from reference TRBV30 and TRBJ1-6): SQTIHQWPATLVQPVGSPLSLECTVEGTSNPNLYWYRQAAGRGLQLLFYSVGIGQISSEVPQNLSASRPQDRQFILSSKKLLLSDSGFYLCAWSVDRTYSPLHFGNGTRLTVT.

V is TRBV10-2 and J is TRBJ1-2; 9 bases match TRBD1. Germline trimming cut 4 bases from V and 8 bases from J; bases unmatched to any gene: 2. The CDR3 runs 12 residues. Germline CDR1 and CDR2: WSHSY and SAAADI. The DNA of the CDR3 is TGCGCCAGCAGTGCGACAGGGGGGGGCTACACCTTC. Translating gives CASSATGGGYTF.